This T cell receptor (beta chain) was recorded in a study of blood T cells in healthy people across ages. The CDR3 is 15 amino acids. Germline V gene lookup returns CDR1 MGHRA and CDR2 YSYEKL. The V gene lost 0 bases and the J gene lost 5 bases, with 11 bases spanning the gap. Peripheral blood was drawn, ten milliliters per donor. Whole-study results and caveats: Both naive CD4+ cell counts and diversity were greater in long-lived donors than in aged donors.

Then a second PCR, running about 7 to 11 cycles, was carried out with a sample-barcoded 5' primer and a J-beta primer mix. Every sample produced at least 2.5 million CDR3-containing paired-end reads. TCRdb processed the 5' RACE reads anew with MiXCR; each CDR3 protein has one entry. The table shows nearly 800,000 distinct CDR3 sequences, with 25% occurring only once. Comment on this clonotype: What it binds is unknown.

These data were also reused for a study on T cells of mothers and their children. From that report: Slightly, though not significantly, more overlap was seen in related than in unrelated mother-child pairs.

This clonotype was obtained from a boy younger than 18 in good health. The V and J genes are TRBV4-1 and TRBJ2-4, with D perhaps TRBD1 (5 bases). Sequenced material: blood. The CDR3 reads CASSQDPGPQNIQYF. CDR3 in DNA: TGCGCCAGCAGCCAAGATCCAGGGCCCCAAAACATTCAGTACTTC.